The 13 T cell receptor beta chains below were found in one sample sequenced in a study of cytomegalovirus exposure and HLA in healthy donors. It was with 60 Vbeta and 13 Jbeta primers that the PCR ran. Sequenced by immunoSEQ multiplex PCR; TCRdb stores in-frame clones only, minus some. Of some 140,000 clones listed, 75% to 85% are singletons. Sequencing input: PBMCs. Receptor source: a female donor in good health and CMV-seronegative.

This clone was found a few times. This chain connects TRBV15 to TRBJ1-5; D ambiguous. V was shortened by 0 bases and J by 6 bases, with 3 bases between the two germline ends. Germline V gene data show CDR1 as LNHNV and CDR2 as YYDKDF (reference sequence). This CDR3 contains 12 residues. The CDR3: CATSRDRQPQHF. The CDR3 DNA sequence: TGTGCCACCAGCAGAGACCGTCAGCCCCAGCATTTT. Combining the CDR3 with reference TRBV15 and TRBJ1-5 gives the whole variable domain DAMVIQNPRYQVTQFGKPVTLSCSQTLNHNVMYWYQQKSSQAPKLLFHYYDKDFNNEADTPDNFQSRRPNTSFCFLDIRSPGLGDTAMYLCATSRDRQPQHFGDGTRLSIL.

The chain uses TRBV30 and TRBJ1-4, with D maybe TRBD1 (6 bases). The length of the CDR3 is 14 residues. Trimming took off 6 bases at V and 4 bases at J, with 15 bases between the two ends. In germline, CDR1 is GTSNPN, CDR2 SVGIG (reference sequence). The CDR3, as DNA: TGTGCCTGTACCTTCGGACAGCTTAATGAAAAACTGTTTTTT. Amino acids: CACTFGQLNEKLFF.

The CDR3 DNA sequence: TGTGCCAGTAGTATGCCCCTGAGGGGGTCCAAGACCCAGTACTTC. Amino acids: CASSMPLRGSKTQYF. The V and J genes are TRBV19 and TRBJ2-5; perhaps TRBD1 as D (6 bases). The V end was cut by 3 bases, the J end by 6 bases, with 17 bases between. CDR1 and CDR2 from the germline V gene are LNHDA and SQIVND (reference sequence). There are 15 residues in the CDR3.

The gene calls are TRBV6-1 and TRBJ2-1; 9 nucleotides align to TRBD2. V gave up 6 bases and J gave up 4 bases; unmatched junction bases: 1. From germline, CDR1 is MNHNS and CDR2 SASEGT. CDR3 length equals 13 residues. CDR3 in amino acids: CASSLAGYNEQFF. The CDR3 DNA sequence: TGTGCCAGCAGCCTAGCGGGGTACAATGAGCAGTTCTTC.

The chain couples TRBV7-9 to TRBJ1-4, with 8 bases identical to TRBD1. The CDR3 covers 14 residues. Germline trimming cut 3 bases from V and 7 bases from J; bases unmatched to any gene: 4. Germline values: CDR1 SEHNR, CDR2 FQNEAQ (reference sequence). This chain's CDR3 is CASSFGQGSEKLFF. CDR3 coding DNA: TGTGCCAGCAGCTTTGGACAGGGAAGTGAAAAACTGTTTTTT.

The CDR3 nucleotides are TGTGCCAGCAGTCAAGACAGGGGGCGAGTAGCGGGGGCCAACGTCCTGACTTTC. Residues: CASSQDRGRVAGANVLTF. V is TRBV28 and J is TRBJ2-6, with 10 positions matching TRBD1. The CDR3 sequence is 18 residues long. V was clipped by 5 bases and J by 4 bases; unmatched bases: 11. Germline CDR1 is MDHEN and CDR2 is SYDVKM.

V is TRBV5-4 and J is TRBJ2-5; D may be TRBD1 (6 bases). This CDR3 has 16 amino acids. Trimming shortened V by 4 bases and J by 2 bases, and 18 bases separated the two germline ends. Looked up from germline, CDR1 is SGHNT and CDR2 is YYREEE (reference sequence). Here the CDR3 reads CASSVDPGHRQETQYF. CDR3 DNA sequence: TGTGCCAGCAGCGTGGATCCGGGACACCGTCAAGAGACCCAGTACTTC.

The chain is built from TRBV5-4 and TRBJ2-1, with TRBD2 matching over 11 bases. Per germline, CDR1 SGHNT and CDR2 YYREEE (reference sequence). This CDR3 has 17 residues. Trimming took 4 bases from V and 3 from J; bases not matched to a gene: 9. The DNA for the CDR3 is TGTGCCAGCAGCCTTACCAGCCTAGCGGGGGGCTACAATGAGCAGTTCTTC. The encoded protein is CASSLTSLAGGYNEQFF.

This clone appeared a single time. CDR3 nucleotide sequence: TGTGCCACCGCGGTAGGGGCGAGGTTCACAGATACGCAGTATTTT. Translation: CATAVGARFTDTQYF. The chain uses TRBV15 and TRBJ2-3; D might be TRBD1 (5 bases). CDR1 LNHNV and CDR2 YYDKDF come from the germline V gene (reference sequence). This CDR3 has 15 amino acids. Trimming left V 8 bases short and J 2 bases short, with 17 bases between.

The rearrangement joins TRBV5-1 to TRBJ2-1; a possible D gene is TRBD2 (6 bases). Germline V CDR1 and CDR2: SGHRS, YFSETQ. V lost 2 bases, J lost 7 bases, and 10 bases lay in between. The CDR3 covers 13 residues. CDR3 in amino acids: CASSFGAGNEQFF. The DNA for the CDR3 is TGCGCCAGCAGCTTCGGCGCGGGAAATGAGCAGTTCTTC. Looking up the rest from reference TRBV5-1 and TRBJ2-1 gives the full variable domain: KAGVTQTPRYLIKTRGQQVTLSCSPISGHRSVSWYQQTPGQGLQFLFEYFSETQRNKGNFPGRFSGRQFSNSRSEMNVSTLELGDSALYLCASSFGAGNEQFFGPGTRLTVL.

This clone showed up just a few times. CDR3 in amino acids: CASSLGTGLSGNTIYF. The CDR3 region has the DNA TGTGCCAGCAGCTTGGGCACAGGGCTCTCTGGAAACACCATATATTTT. The rearrangement uses TRBV5-5 and TRBJ1-3, with a tentative D call TRBD1 (6 bases). Germline loops: CDR1 SGHKS, CDR2 YYEKEE (reference sequence). The V end was cut by 0 bases, the J end by 0 bases, with 10 bases between. This CDR3 is built from 16 residues.

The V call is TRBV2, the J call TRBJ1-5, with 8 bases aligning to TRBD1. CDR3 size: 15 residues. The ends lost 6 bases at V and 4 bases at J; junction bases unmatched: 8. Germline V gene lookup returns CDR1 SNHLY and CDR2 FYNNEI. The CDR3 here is CASSPRDRPNQPQHF. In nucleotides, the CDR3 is TGTGCCAGCAGCCCCAGGGACAGGCCTAATCAGCCCCAGCATTTT.

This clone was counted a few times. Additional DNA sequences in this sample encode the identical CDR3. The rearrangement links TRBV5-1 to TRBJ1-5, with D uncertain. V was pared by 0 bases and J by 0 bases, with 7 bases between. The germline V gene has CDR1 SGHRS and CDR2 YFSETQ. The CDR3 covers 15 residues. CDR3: CASSLEAGSNQPQHF. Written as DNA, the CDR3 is TGCGCCAGCAGCTTGGAAGCCGGTAGCAATCAGCCCCAGCATTTT.